Following are 18 T cell receptor beta chains from one sample sequenced in a study of CD8 T cells in Susac syndrome. It was with random hexamers that about 0.45 to 1 ug RNA was reverse transcribed. TCRdb re-called the immunoSEQ multiplex PCR reads with MiXCR, one entry per CDR3 protein. The data show 150,000 to 200,000 distinct CDR3 sequences, with roughly 92% seen just once and around 0.11% held by the top ten. The sequenced sample consisted of CD4+ T cells from PBMCs. The origin of the receptors is a human donor with Susac syndrome.

A single count supports this clonotype. The rearrangement uses TRBV4-3 and TRBJ1-6; D ambiguous. Trimming took 1 base from V and 9 from J, leaving 13 bases between them. Germline V CDR1 and CDR2: LGHNA, YSLEER. The CDR3 is 15 residues long. The CDR3 DNA is TGCGCCAGCAGCCAAGCTTTGGGCAGAAGTTCACCCCTCCACTTT. The encoded protein is CASSQALGRSSPLHF.

This chain uses TRBV5-1 with TRBJ2-3, with D perhaps matching TRBD2 (5 bases). Germline values: CDR1 SGHRS, CDR2 YFSETQ. Trimming took 3 bases from V and 2 from J, leaving 10 bases between them. This CDR3 region has 14 residues. The CDR3 nucleotides are TGCGCCAGCAGCTCAGGAGGTTACACAGATACGCAGTATTTT. The encoded protein is CASSSGGYTDTQYF.

The gene calls are TRBV5-4 and TRBJ1-2, with unresolved D. Trimming pared 3 bases from V and 8 bases from J, leaving 14 bases between. CDR1 is SGHNT, CDR2 YYREEE, per germline (reference sequence). The CDR3 extends over 13 amino acids. The CDR3 here is CASSYGLEAGYTF. DNA for the CDR3: TGTGCCAGCAGCTACGGCCTCGAGGCGGGCTACACCTTC.

The chain joins TRBV6-5 to TRBJ2-4, with TRBD1 identical over 7 bases. The CDR3 is made up of 14 amino acids. CDR1 MNHEY and CDR2 SVGAGI come from the germline V gene. The V segment lost 6 bases and the J segment 7 bases; nucleotides outside the gene matches: 9. CDR3 region: CASSRQGVKNIQYF. DNA of the CDR3: TGTGCCAGCAGCCGCCAGGGGGTGAAGAACATTCAGTACTTC.

V usage is TRBV6-5 and J usage is TRBJ2-7, with 7 positions matching TRBD2. The V segment lost 5 bases and the J segment 1 base; nucleotides outside the gene matches: 8. Germline loops: CDR1 MNHEY, CDR2 SVGAGI. This CDR3 has 15 residues. The CDR3 region has the DNA TGTGCCAGCAGTGTCACGTTGGGGGGGTCCTACGAGCAGTACTTC. Translation gives CASSVTLGGSYEQYF.

The chain carries TRBV10-3 and TRBJ2-1, with D uncertain. The CDR3 consists of 13 residues. From germline, CDR1 is ENHRY and CDR2 SYGVKD. V lost 7 bases and J 9 bases, leaving 16 bases between the germline ends. The CDR3 nucleotides are TGTGCCATCAAGGCACACGACGACCGTGAGCAGTTCTTC. Translated, it gives CAIKAHDDREQFF.

This clonotype was observed once. CDR3 nucleotide sequence: TGTGCCAGCAGTGATCGGGGGCCCCATAGCAATCAGCCCCAGCATTTT. It translates to CASSDRGPHSNQPQHF. V and J are TRBV6-4 and TRBJ1-5; D possibly corresponds to TRBD1 (6 bases). The germline CDR1 and CDR2 sequences are MRHNA and SNTAGT. This CDR3 region has 16 residues. The V and J ends lost 3 bases and 0 bases respectively, with 12 bases between them.

The chain links TRBV18 to TRBJ2-5; TRBD1 agrees at 9 bases. Per the germline V gene, CDR1 is KGHSH and CDR2 is LQKENI. The CDR3 has 16 amino acids. The V gene end was trimmed by 0 bases and the J gene end by 5 bases; junction bases not matched to a gene: 7. Here the CDR3 DNA reads TGTGCCAGCTCACCACCGACAGGGGGGCCGGTGGAGACCCAGTACTTC. Translation: CASSPPTGGPVETQYF.

The chain employs TRBV24-1 and TRBJ2-5; possible D gene TRBD2, 5 bases. The length of the CDR3 is 13 residues. Germline-derived CDR1 and CDR2 are KGHDR and SFDVKD. V was trimmed by 2 bases and J by 5 bases, leaving 8 bases between them. In nucleotides, the CDR3 is TGTGCCACCAGTGATTGGAGGAGCGAGACCCAGTACTTC. Translating gives CATSDWRSETQYF.

This chain uses TRBV29-1 with TRBJ1-1; weak D call: TRBD1 (6 bases). Between the trimmed V and J ends, which lost 5 bases and 10 bases, there was a span of 17 bases. The CDR3 is made up of 12 amino acids. Germline V gene sequence: CDR1 SQVTM, CDR2 ANQGSEA. The CDR3 spells CSVMDNEGGAFF. CDR3 coding DNA: TGCAGCGTTATGGACAACGAGGGGGGAGCTTTCTTT.

The chain joins TRBV20-1 to TRBJ1-1; D not certain. V dropped 6 bases and J dropped 4 bases, with 15 bases sitting between them. CDR3 length: 13 amino acids. Germline assignment: CDR1 DFQATT and CDR2 SNEGSKA (reference sequence). For the CDR3, the DNA is TGCAGTGCGGAACGCGGGAGTGGCACTGAAGCTTTCTTT. Protein: CSAERGSGTEAFF.

The rearrangement joins TRBV12-3 or TRBV12-4 to TRBJ2-1, with 10 nucleotides matching TRBD2. The V and J ends lost 4 bases and 5 bases, in that order; junction bases with no gene match: 8. This CDR3 has 16 amino acids. The CDR3 spells CASSSRAGGPDNEQFF. The CDR3 DNA follows: TGTGCCAGCAGTTCGCGAGCGGGGGGGCCAGACAATGAGCAGTTCTTC.

The chain employs TRBV4-2 and TRBJ2-7; 10 nucleotides align to TRBD2. Germline-derived CDR1 and CDR2 are LGHNA and YNFKEQ. The ends lost 8 bases at V and 2 bases at J; junction bases unmatched: 9. The CDR3 covers 15 residues. CDR3 sequence: CASCTGAGGPYEQYF. The DNA for the CDR3 is TGTGCCAGCTGCACCGGAGCGGGGGGGCCCTACGAGCAGTACTTC.

The rearrangement joins TRBV29-1 to TRBJ2-7; 12 bases match TRBD1. The CDR3 is 15 residues long. The V gene's germline CDR1 is SQVTM and CDR2 ANQGSEA. Trimming at V came to 6 bases and at J to 4 bases, leaving 10 bases not matched to a gene. The CDR3 DNA reads as TGCAGCGTGACCGGGACAGGGGGCCCCGGGTACGAGCAGTACTTC. It yields the protein CSVTGTGGPGYEQYF.

The chain combines TRBV6-6 with TRBJ1-2; 7 nucleotides match TRBD1. The germline V gene encodes CDR1 MNHNY and CDR2 SVGAGI (reference sequence). V lost 2 bases and J lost 7; bases outside the gene matches: 7. This CDR3 is built from 14 residues. The CDR3 region is CASSYLTGNGGYTF. The CDR3 DNA reads TGTGCCAGCAGTTACCTGACAGGGAACGGTGGCTACACCTTC.

V is TRBV5-4 and J is TRBJ1-2; 9 bases map to TRBD1. The ends lost 4 bases at V and 6 bases at J; junction bases unmatched: 10. The CDR3 has 15 amino acids. CDR1 SGHNT and CDR2 YYREEE come from the germline V gene (reference sequence). CDR3 amino acids: CASSQRTGENHGYTF. In DNA form, the CDR3 reads TGTGCCAGCAGCCAACGGACAGGGGAGAATCATGGCTACACCTTC.

The gene calls are TRBV20-1 and TRBJ2-1; D not certain. This CDR3 contains 12 residues. Trimming shortened V by 0 bases and J by 2 bases, and 2 bases separated the two germline ends. Germline assignment: CDR1 DFQATT and CDR2 SNEGSKA (reference sequence). This chain's CDR3 is CSARDPYNEQFF. DNA for the CDR3: TGCAGTGCTAGAGACCCCTACAATGAGCAGTTCTTC.

The rearrangement uses TRBV24-1 and TRBJ1-2; unclear D gene. This CDR3 spans 12 amino acids. V gave up 4 bases and J gave up 4 bases, with 6 bases separating them. The germline gives CDR1 KGHDR, CDR2 SFDVKD. The CDR3 bases are TGTGCCACCAGTGACGGGGTCTATGGCTACACCTTC. This sequence encodes CATSDGVYGYTF.